This T cell receptor beta chain is drawn from a study of identifying expanded T cells in peripheral blood (dated by TCRdb to the late 2010s). Describing the broader study: Technical replicates were generated by sequencing separate aliquots of the same genomic DNA pool, with four replicates compared pairwise.

During the collection period, no immune events, such as infections, were documented for the healthy donors. Healthy-donor blood repertoires served as a training cohort to calibrate time-dependent variance in a beta-binomial model of T-cell clone differential abundance. The training cohort included 10 or so healthy donors, of whom 3 were female and 7 were male. The donors were between about 25 and 70 years old, with an average age of around 42 years. Whole blood from each healthy donor was obtained from a commercial supplier and was collected at three time points around 2 weeks apart. Genomic DNA was extracted from unsorted whole blood for immunosequencing. CDR1 SGHDN and CDR2 FVKESK were looked up in the germline V gene. The CDR3, from cysteine to phenylalanine, totals 12 residues. Only the CDR3 region is kept as DNA, spanning 36 bases read in frame from base 1. The immunoSEQ Assay, which relies on bias-controlled multiplex PCR amplification of genomic DNA, was used to profile TCRbeta CDR3 regions. In the source study's methods: The absolute abundance of each unique TCRbeta CDR3 region was quantified after sequences were collapsed and filtered. Differential abundance was tested with a binomial (Fisher-equivalent) model and with a beta-binomial model adding time-dependent variance fitted from healthy donors. Clones with fewer than 5 combined templates were removed, and differential abundance was called for clones with a Benjamini-Hochberg FDR below 0.01. Using the form v = (b*log(k)+a)^2, the beta-binomial variance was modeled as a function of the total template count across the two samples. The table was pulled from immuneACCESS by TCRdb, which kept in-frame rearrangements only. Such tables lose some clones; where checked, under half of the loss comes from unresolved V genes, and the rest has no known cause. The V and J calls and clone size are taken from that table; D and trimming were inferred from the DNA. The sample yields approximately 92,000 clones; 70% to 90% were counted once. The ten largest clones take up 3.5% to 5.5% of the sample.

This clone was seen a few times. It has no known antigen specificity. One junction end disagrees with the germline gene, perhaps due to a read error. Overall results and qualifications from the work: Across all healthy-donor time intervals, the beta-binomial model significantly cut both the number of clones called differentially abundant and the false-positive rate. Variance in clone template counts between roughly two-week samples significantly increased with total template count across all healthy donors. It was expected by the authors that biological variance in healthy repertoires might increase further over much longer intervals, such as months to years. The binomial model flagged 0.9 to 1.5 differentially abundant clones between technical replicates but approximately 15 over roughly two weeks and roughly 19 over roughly 4 weeks.

The TCR sequence derives from a person aged 18-70 years in good health. In this chain, TRBV14 is recombined with TRBJ2-1, and 9 junctional nucleotides match TRBD1. Sequences were obtained from blood. The CDR3 reads as follows: CASSQVGTGPLF. The sequenced DNA is TGTGCCAGCAGCCAAGTAGGGACAGGGCCCCTCTTC. The CDR3, completed at both ends by the reference TRBV14 and TRBJ2-1 genes, gives the full variable domain EAGVTQFPSHSVIEKGQTVTLRCDPISGHDNLYWYRRVMGKEIKFLLHFVKESKQDESGMPNNRFLAERTGGTYSTLKVQPAELEDSGVYFCASSQVGTGPLFGPGTRLTVL.